This T cell receptor (beta chain) was sequenced during a study of cytomegalovirus exposure and HLA in healthy donors. Overall study results and limits: A missense variant in DCLRE1C was later tied to TCR beta V- and J-gene trimming. Clonal expansion, a later analysis showed, was greater in HLA-associated TCR beta chains than in equally common others. For most TCR beta V segments, an earlier analysis put the productive rate at about 90% or about 30% of the time. 16,951 TCR beta sequences were associated with HLA alleles at 0.05 false discovery rate in a later analysis.

Concerning this clone: Its antigen remains unknown.

The PCR contained 60 Vbeta and 13 Jbeta primers. The protocol was immunoSEQ multiplex PCR, while the TCRdb copy is restricted to in-frame clones and leaves out a portion. Of roughly 100,000 clones listed, more than 60% are singletons. Germline loops: CDR1 SGHNT, CDR2 YYREEE (reference sequence). J lost 4 bases, V lost 4 bases, and 11 bases had no gene match. The length of the CDR3 is 16 residues. The TCR originated in a woman between 45 and 60 years old in good health and CMV-seropositive. Sequencing used PBMCs. The gene calls are TRBV5-4 and TRBJ1-2, with 9 nucleotides matching TRBD1. Written as DNA, the CDR3 is TGTGCCAGCAGCAGAACGGACAGGGGAATCTCCTATGGCTACACCTTC. Protein product: CASSRTDRGISYGYTF.